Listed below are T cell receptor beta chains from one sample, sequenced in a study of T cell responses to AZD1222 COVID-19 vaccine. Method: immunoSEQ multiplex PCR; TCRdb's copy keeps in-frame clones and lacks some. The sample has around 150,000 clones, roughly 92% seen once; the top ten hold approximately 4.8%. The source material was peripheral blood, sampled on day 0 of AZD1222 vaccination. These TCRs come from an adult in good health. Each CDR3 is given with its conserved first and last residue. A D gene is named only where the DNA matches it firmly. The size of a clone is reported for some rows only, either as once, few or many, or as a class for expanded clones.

CDR3aa: CASSLTTASYEQFF
CDR3nt: TGTGCCAGCAGCTTGACGACAGCATCTTATGAGCAGTTCTTC
j_gene: TRBJ2-1
d_gene: .
abundance: .
v_gene: TRBV7-8

CDR3aa: CASGPSLAGGETQYF
CDR3nt: TGTGCCAGCGGCCCCTCCCTAGCGGGGGGGGAGACCCAGTACTTC
j_gene: TRBJ2-5
d_gene: TRBD2
abundance: .
v_gene: TRBV5-4

CDR3aa: CASSFETTNEKLFF
CDR3nt: TGTGCCAGCAGCTTTGAGACAACTAATGAAAAACTGTTTTTT
j_gene: TRBJ1-4
d_gene: .
abundance: .
v_gene: TRBV7-8

CDR3aa: CASSEPKAGVGGYTF
CDR3nt: TGTGCCAGCAGTGAACCAAAGGCGGGAGTAGGTGGCTACACCTTC
j_gene: TRBJ1-2
d_gene: .
abundance: .
v_gene: TRBV6-1

CDR3aa: CASGFTGGYTF
CDR3nt: TGTGCTAGTGGTTTCACGGGTGGCTACACCTTC
j_gene: TRBJ1-2
d_gene: .
abundance: .
v_gene: TRBV12-5

CDR3aa: CASSPPNSMVTGELFF
CDR3nt: TGTGCCAGCTCACCCCCTAATAGCATGGTCACCGGGGAGCTGTTTTTT
j_gene: TRBJ2-2
d_gene: .
abundance: .
v_gene: TRBV18

CDR3aa: CASSRLPGQAIQETQYF
CDR3nt: TGTGCCAGCAGCCGACTCCCGGGACAGGCAATCCAAGAGACCCAGTACTTC
j_gene: TRBJ2-5
d_gene: TRBD1
abundance: .
v_gene: TRBV3-1/TRBV3-2

CDR3aa: CASSLTIQNEKLFF
CDR3nt: TGTGCCAGCAGCCTGACGATCCAGAATGAAAAACTGTTTTTT
j_gene: TRBJ1-4
d_gene: .
abundance: .
v_gene: TRBV4-2

CDR3aa: CASSQYASGPALYGYTF
CDR3nt: TGTGCCAGCAGCCAATATGCCTCCGGGCCAGCCCTCTATGGCTACACCTTC
j_gene: TRBJ1-2
d_gene: .
abundance: .
v_gene: TRBV16

CDR3aa: CASSSPGQGAYEQYF
CDR3nt: TGCGCCAGCAGCTCACCGGGACAGGGGGCCTACGAGCAGTACTTC
j_gene: TRBJ2-7
d_gene: TRBD1
abundance: .
v_gene: TRBV5-1

CDR3aa: CASSLRADTTNEKLFF
CDR3nt: TGTGCCAGCAGTTTACGCGCGGACACAACTAATGAAAAACTGTTTTTT
j_gene: TRBJ1-4
d_gene: .
abundance: .
v_gene: TRBV27

CDR3aa: CSASGSGIETQYF
CDR3nt: TGCAGTGCTAGTGGTTCCGGGATAGAGACCCAGTACTTC
j_gene: TRBJ2-5
d_gene: .
abundance: .
v_gene: TRBV20-1

CDR3aa: CASSATGVTNEQYF
CDR3nt: TGTGCCAGCAGTGCAACAGGGGTTACAAACGAGCAGTACTTC
j_gene: TRBJ2-7
d_gene: TRBD1
abundance: few
v_gene: TRBV25-1

CDR3aa: CASSSPGQVDEYEQYF
CDR3nt: TGTGCCAGCAGTAGCCCGGGACAGGTGGATGAATACGAGCAGTACTTC
j_gene: TRBJ2-7
d_gene: TRBD1
abundance: .
v_gene: TRBV6-2/TRBV6-3

CDR3aa: CASSLGTVGYTF
CDR3nt: TGTGCCAGCAGCTTAGGGACGGTTGGGTACACCTTC
j_gene: TRBJ1-2
d_gene: .
abundance: .
v_gene: TRBV7-9

CDR3aa: CAIRTRQALNTEAFF
CDR3nt: TGTGCCATCAGGACCAGACAGGCACTGAACACTGAAGCTTTCTTT
j_gene: TRBJ1-1
d_gene: .
abundance: .
v_gene: TRBV10-3

CDR3aa: CASSWGGAQETQYF
CDR3nt: TGTGCCAGCAGCTGGGGAGGGGCCCAAGAGACCCAGTACTTC
j_gene: TRBJ2-5
d_gene: TRBD2
abundance: .
v_gene: TRBV11-3

CDR3aa: CASSYGRATNEKLFF
CDR3nt: TGCGCCAGCAGCTACGGCAGAGCAACTAATGAAAAACTGTTTTTT
j_gene: TRBJ1-4
d_gene: .
abundance: once
v_gene: TRBV5-1